This T cell receptor (beta chain) was obtained from a study of blood T cell repertoires in COVID-19. Deletions cut 6 bases from V and 2 bases from J, with 5 bases between. The CDR3 has 11 amino acids. CDR1 and CDR2 (germline): MDHEN, SYDVKM. Details on this clone: At the DNA level, this CDR3 is encoded by other sequences in the same sample as well.

TCRdb's table, derived via immunoSEQ multiplex PCR, lists solely in-frame clones and lacks some. The sample consists of around 150,000 clones, 86% of them appearing once. The source is a man in his sixties with acute or convalescent COVID-19. Sequencing was done on a sample of peripheral blood. The rearrangement joins TRBV28 to TRBJ2-7; D unresolved. CDR3 sequence: CASRRAYEQYF. CDR3 nucleotide sequence: TGTGCCAGCAGACGAGCCTACGAGCAGTACTTC.